The text below deals with one T cell receptor beta chain. The source of the sample is a study of blood T cells in healthy people across ages. The CDR3 consists of 15 residues. CDR1 MNHEY and CDR2 SVGEGT come from the germline V gene. V lost 2 bases to trimming and J lost 2 bases, with 10 bases between them. With a J-beta primer mix and a sample-barcoded 5' primer, a second PCR ran about 7 to 11 cycles. TCRdb re-derived calls from the 5' RACE reads in MiXCR, one entry per CDR3 protein. In the table there are 1.5 million to 2 million distinct CDR3 sequences, about 50% of which are singletons. This clonotype originated in a woman in her 40s in good health. Sample: blood. The chain uses TRBV6-2 or TRBV6-3 and TRBJ2-1; no clear D. The CDR3 is CASSYGQTTYNEQFF. As DNA, the CDR3 is TGTGCCAGCAGTTACGGGCAGACCACCTACAATGAGCAGTTCTTC.